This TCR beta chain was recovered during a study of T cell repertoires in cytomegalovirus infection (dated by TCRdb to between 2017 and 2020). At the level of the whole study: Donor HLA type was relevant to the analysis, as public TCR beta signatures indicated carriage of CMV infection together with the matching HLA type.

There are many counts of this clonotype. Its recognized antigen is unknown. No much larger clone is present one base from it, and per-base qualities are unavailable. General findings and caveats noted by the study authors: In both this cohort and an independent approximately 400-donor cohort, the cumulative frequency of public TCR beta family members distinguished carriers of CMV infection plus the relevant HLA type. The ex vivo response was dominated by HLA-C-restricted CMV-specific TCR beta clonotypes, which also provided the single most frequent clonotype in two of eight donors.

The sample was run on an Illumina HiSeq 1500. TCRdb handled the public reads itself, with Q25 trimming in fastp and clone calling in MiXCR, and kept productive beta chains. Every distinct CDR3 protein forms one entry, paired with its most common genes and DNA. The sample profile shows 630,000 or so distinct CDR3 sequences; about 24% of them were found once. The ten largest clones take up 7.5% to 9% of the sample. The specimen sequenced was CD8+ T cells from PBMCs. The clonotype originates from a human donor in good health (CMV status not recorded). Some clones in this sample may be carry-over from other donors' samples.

Here is the DNA: TGCGCCAGCAGCTACTTAAGGGAATCCTACAATGAGCAGTTCTTC. Its protein product is CASSYLRESYNEQFF. The rearranged chain carries TRBV4-1 and TRBJ2-1, with the identity of the D gene unclear. Looking up the germline V gene yields CDR1 MGHRA and CDR2 YSYEKL. The CDR3 numbers 15 residues from cysteine through phenylalanine. The read is trimmed to its CDR3 DNA, 45 bases read in frame from base 1. V loses 5 bases, J loses 1 base, and the germline ends lie 12 bases apart.